Listed here are 31 T cell receptor beta chains from one sample, sequenced in a study of blood T cell repertoires in COVID-19. Repertoires were generated with immunoSEQ multiplex PCR, while TCRdb's copy carries only in-frame clones and drops some. The sample includes around 67,000 clones, about 83% seen only once; the top ten take around 20%. Input material: peripheral blood. The receptors were sampled from a woman of 80 years or more with acute or convalescent COVID-19.

This clone was observed once. The rearrangement links TRBV5-1 to TRBJ2-1; 16 bases are shared with TRBD2. CDR1 and CDR2 from the germline V gene are SGHRS and YFSETQ. This CDR3 is 17 amino acids long. After removal of 4 bases from V and 8 bases from J, the junction contained 9 bases not matched to a gene. CDR3 protein: CASSRGTSGRAVDEQFF. The CDR3, as DNA: TGCGCCAGCAGCAGGGGGACTAGCGGGAGGGCCGTCGATGAGCAGTTCTTC. Full variable domain (missing parts from reference TRBV5-1 and TRBJ2-1): KAGVTQTPRYLIKTRGQQVTLSCSPISGHRSVSWYQQTPGQGLQFLFEYFSETQRNKGNFPGRFSGRQFSNSRSEMNVSTLELGDSALYLCASSRGTSGRAVDEQFFGPGTRLTVL.

The chain uses TRBV29-1 and TRBJ1-2, with a possible D match to TRBD1 (6 bases). The CDR3 runs 14 residues. The V end lost 5 bases, the J end lost 3 bases, and 16 bases lay between the germline ends. The germline CDR1 and CDR2 sequences are SQVTM and ANQGSEA. In DNA form, the CDR3 reads TGCAGCGTTTTTGTCCAGGGGTTTGACTATGGCTACACCTTC. Translating gives CSVFVQGFDYGYTF.

The genes are TRBV5-6 and TRBJ2-1, with 8 bases lining up with TRBD2. J gave up 7 bases and V 2 bases, and 8 bases lay outside the gene matches. The CDR3 spans 15 residues. Germline V gives CDR1 SGHDT, CDR2 YYEEEE. CDR3 region: CASSFRSGRGNEQFF. In DNA form, the CDR3 reads TGTGCCAGCAGCTTCCGGAGCGGGAGAGGGAATGAGCAGTTCTTC.

The chain employs TRBV7-8 and TRBJ2-1; D might be TRBD1 (6 bases). Germline assignment: CDR1 SGHVS and CDR2 FQNEAQ. The CDR3 contains 12 residues. V was clipped by 5 bases and J by 11 bases, with 13 bases between them. CDR3 protein: CASSTWTVQQFF. The CDR3, as DNA: TGTGCCAGCAGCACCTGGACAGTTCAGCAGTTCTTC.

The gene calls are TRBV29-1 and TRBJ1-1, with a tentative D call TRBD1 (6 bases). This CDR3 is built from 11 residues. The germline gives CDR1 SQVTM, CDR2 ANQGSEA. V was clipped by 7 bases and J by 5 bases, with 11 bases between them. In DNA, the CDR3 is TGCAGCGCCGCAGGGGCTACTGAAGCTTTCTTT. It specifies CSAAGATEAFF.

The chain employs TRBV27 and TRBJ2-5, with 10 positions matching TRBD2. The germline gives CDR1 MNHEY, CDR2 SMNVEV (reference sequence). Unmatched junction bases numbered 8, after V lost 5 bases and J lost 5 bases. CDR3 length: 15 amino acids. The CDR3 loop reads CASSIAGGPGETQYF. CDR3 sequence (DNA): TGTGCCAGCAGTATAGCGGGGGGCCCCGGGGAGACCCAGTACTTC.

The rearrangement uses TRBV6-5 and TRBJ1-6; 7 positions match TRBD1. The CDR3 is 12 residues long. V trimming: 5 bases; J trimming: 10 bases; junction bases outside the gene matches: 2. CDR1 and CDR2 from the germline V gene are MNHEY and SVGAGI. CDR3 DNA: TGTGCCAGCAGTACAGGGGTATCACCCCTCCACTTT. This translates into CASSTGVSPLHF.

This sequence joins TRBV6-5 and TRBJ1-2; possibly TRBD1 for D (5 bases). The germline V gene has CDR1 MNHEY and CDR2 SVGAGI. The V end lost 6 bases, the J end lost 3 bases, and 14 bases lay between the germline ends. This CDR3 region has 14 residues. CDR3 nucleotide sequence: TGTGCCAGCAGGGTCCAGGGACTACACTATGGCTACACCTTC. Translation: CASRVQGLHYGYTF.

J is TRBJ2-4 and V is TRBV5-6; the D gene is possibly TRBD2 (5 bases). Germline CDR1 reads SGHDT; CDR2 reads YYEEEE. The CDR3 covers 16 residues. Trimming took 1 base from V and 0 from J, leaving 11 bases between them. For the CDR3, the DNA is TGTGCCAGCAGCTTGTTTGGAGGATCAGCCAAAAACATTCAGTACTTC. Encoded protein: CASSLFGGSAKNIQYF.

V gene TRBV30 combines with J gene TRBJ1-4; possibly TRBD1 for D (5 bases). The CDR3 runs to 14 residues. Between the trimmed V and J ends, which lost 2 bases and 5 bases, there was a span of 12 bases. CDR1 GTSNPN and CDR2 SVGIG come from the germline V gene (reference sequence). This CDR3 reads CAWSRQGLNEKLFF. The CDR3, as DNA: TGTGCCTGGAGTAGGCAGGGCCTAAATGAAAAACTGTTTTTT.

The chain links TRBV7-9 to TRBJ1-5; possibly TRBD1 for D (5 bases). The CDR3 sequence is 16 residues long. Germline V gene lookup returns CDR1 SEHNR and CDR2 FQNEAQ (reference sequence). Trimming took off 5 bases at V and 2 bases at J, with 16 bases between the two ends. CDR3 nucleotides: TGTGCCAGCAGCCTGGACAATTCACGGGGCAATCAGCCCCAGCATTTT. Its protein product is CASSLDNSRGNQPQHF.

The chain carries TRBV19 and TRBJ1-2; TRBD1 matches at 7 bases. V gave up 5 bases and J gave up 4 bases; unmatched junction bases: 4. This CDR3 spans 13 amino acids. Germline CDR1 and CDR2: LNHDA and SQIVND (reference sequence). CDR3 nucleotides: TGTGCCAGTAGTGACTCAGGGGGCTATGGCTACACCTTC. The encoded protein is CASSDSGGYGYTF.

V gene TRBV6-1 combines with J gene TRBJ1-5; D not resolved. V was cut by 2 bases and J by 6 bases, with 8 bases left in between. Germline V gives CDR1 MNHNS, CDR2 SASEGT. This CDR3 is built from 13 residues. The CDR3 region has the DNA TGTGCCAGCAGTGAATTACGAGTTCAGCCCCAGCATTTT. It yields the protein CASSELRVQPQHF.

The chain uses TRBV19 and TRBJ2-3; D not certain. The V end was cut by 8 bases, the J end by 6 bases, with 6 bases between. Per germline, CDR1 LNHDA and CDR2 SQIVND (reference sequence). CDR3 size: 10 residues. The CDR3 bases are TGTGCCAGTGCGTGGGATACGCAGTATTTT. Its translation: CASAWDTQYF.

The gene calls are TRBV13 and TRBJ1-2; D not resolved. CDR3 length equals 14 residues. Trimming left V 2 bases short and J 8 bases short, with 15 bases between. Germline V gene lookup returns CDR1 PRHDT and CDR2 FYEKMQ (reference sequence). The CDR3 DNA reads as TGTGCCAGCAGCTTAAGTAAAAAGTTAGAAGGCTACACCTTC. Protein sequence: CASSLSKKLEGYTF.

This rearrangement joins TRBV6-4 to TRBJ1-1; 9 nucleotides align to TRBD1. The CDR3 sequence is 14 residues long. Germline assignment: CDR1 MRHNA and CDR2 SNTAGT. Germline trimming cut 6 bases from V and 2 bases from J; bases unmatched to any gene: 4. The CDR3 DNA follows: TGTGCCAGCAGGAGGGACAGGGCAAACACTGAAGCTTTCTTT. Its translation is CASRRDRANTEAFF.

The rearrangement joins TRBV5-1 to TRBJ2-7, with 8 bases matching TRBD2. The CDR3 has 14 amino acids. The germline V gene has CDR1 SGHRS and CDR2 YFSETQ. After removal of 1 base from V and 2 bases from J, the junction contained 2 bases not matched to a gene. In nucleotides, the CDR3 is TGCGCCAGCAGCTTGACGGGGGGGACCTACGAGCAGTACTTC. It yields the protein CASSLTGGTYEQYF.

The genes are TRBV2 and TRBJ1-1, with TRBD1 matching 7 bases. Trimming took 7 bases from V and 5 from J; bases not matched to a gene: 7. The CDR3 is 13 amino acids. Per germline, CDR1 SNHLY and CDR2 FYNNEI. CDR3 region: CASTPQGVTEAFF. In nucleotides, the CDR3 is TGTGCCAGCACCCCGCAGGGGGTTACTGAAGCTTTCTTT.

V gene TRBV14 combines with J gene TRBJ2-7; 7 positions agree with TRBD1. The CDR3 is 15 amino acids. Trimming removed 1 base from V and 6 bases from J; junction bases left unmatched: 9. Germline V CDR1 and CDR2: SGHDN, FVKESK. The CDR3 nucleotides read TGTGCCAGCAGCCAAGTGACAGGGCCGCAAAGCGAGCAGTACTTC. Its translation: CASSQVTGPQSEQYF. Drawing the rest from reference TRBV14 and TRBJ2-7, the complete variable domain is EAGVTQFPSHSVIEKGQTVTLRCDPISGHDNLYWYRRVMGKEIKFLLHFVKESKQDESGMPNNRFLAERTGGTYSTLKVQPAELEDSGVYFCASSQVTGPQSEQYFGPGTRLTVT.

V is TRBV4-3 and J is TRBJ2-1; TRBD2 matches 11 bases. Trimming at V came to 3 bases and at J to 2 bases, leaving 6 bases not matched to a gene. The CDR3 runs to 17 residues. Germline CDR1 reads LGHNA; CDR2 reads YSLEER. CDR3: CASSQFIAGGPYNEQFF. As DNA, the CDR3 is TGCGCCAGCAGCCAGTTCATAGCGGGAGGGCCCTACAATGAGCAGTTCTTC.

The chain couples TRBV5-1 to TRBJ1-2; 9 nucleotides agree with TRBD1. Trimming removed 2 bases from V and 8 bases from J; junction bases left unmatched: 7. From germline, CDR1 is SGHRS and CDR2 YFSETQ. This CDR3 comprises 14 residues. The CDR3 loop is CASSLGQGLGGYTF. The CDR3 DNA sequence: TGCGCCAGCAGCTTAGGACAGGGGTTAGGCGGCTACACCTTC.

The chain combines TRBV18 with TRBJ2-5, with D perhaps TRBD1 (5 bases). Per the germline V gene, CDR1 is KGHSH and CDR2 is LQKENI. This CDR3 spans 13 amino acids. Trimming took off 3 bases at V and 5 bases at J, with 10 bases between the two ends. Written as DNA, the CDR3 is TGTGCCAGCTCACCCTGGGCAGGGGAGACCCAGTACTTC. This encodes CASSPWAGETQYF.

The chain has TRBV15 and TRBJ1-2, with 8 bases matching TRBD1. This CDR3 has 15 amino acids. Germline values: CDR1 LNHNV, CDR2 YYDKDF (reference sequence). Trimming removed 3 bases from V and 0 bases from J; junction bases left unmatched: 3. CDR3 DNA: TGTGCCACCAGCAGGGACAGGGATCCTAACTATGGCTACACCTTC. This codes for CATSRDRDPNYGYTF.

The chain couples TRBV27 to TRBJ2-5, with 7 positions matching TRBD2. The V gene end was trimmed by 6 bases and the J gene end by 5 bases; junction bases not matched to a gene: 9. The CDR3 totals 14 residues. The germline gives CDR1 MNHEY, CDR2 SMNVEV (reference sequence). The CDR3 DNA sequence: TGTGCCAGCAGCTTCCTGCGGGGGTGGGAGACCCAGTACTTC. This sequence encodes CASSFLRGWETQYF.

This chain uses TRBV19 with TRBJ2-5; 10 bases align to TRBD2. With V trimmed by 5 bases and J by 6 bases, 9 bases remained unmatched. The CDR3 spans 15 residues. Germline CDR1 and CDR2: LNHDA and SQIVND (reference sequence). The CDR3 DNA sequence: TGTGCCAGTAGTTCTGGACTAGCGGCCGTTCAGACCCAGTACTTC. Its protein is CASSSGLAAVQTQYF.

This clone was seen a single time. This same CDR3 is encoded by further DNA sequences in the sample. The chain combines TRBV28 with TRBJ1-6; D perhaps matches TRBD1 (6 bases). Between the trimmed V and J ends, which lost 7 bases and 0 bases, there was a span of 16 bases. This CDR3 spans 17 amino acids. The germline V gene has CDR1 MDHEN and CDR2 SYDVKM. In DNA form, the CDR3 reads TGTGCCAGCACGGAAACAGGGTGGAGCTCCTATAATTCACCCCTCCACTTT. Translated, it gives CASTETGWSSYNSPLHF.

The V call is TRBV19, the J call TRBJ1-1, with 12 bases identical to TRBD1. With V trimmed by 4 bases and J by 1 base, 7 bases remained unmatched. This CDR3 spans 17 amino acids. Germline V gene data show CDR1 as LNHDA and CDR2 as SQIVND (reference sequence). CDR3 sequence: CASSRGTGGAGNTEAFF. In DNA form, the CDR3 reads TGTGCCAGTAGTAGGGGGACAGGGGGCGCGGGGAACACTGAAGCTTTCTTT.

The chain combines TRBV3-1 (or the pseudogene TRBV3-2) with TRBJ1-1; D gene ambiguous. The CDR3 spans 14 residues. V lost 3 bases and J 0 bases, leaving 8 bases between the germline ends. Germline values: CDR1 LGHDT, CDR2 YNNKEL (reference sequence). The CDR3 protein is CASSHSGLNTEAFF. The CDR3, as DNA: TGTGCCAGCAGCCATTCAGGATTGAACACTGAAGCTTTCTTT.

The chain is built from TRBV7-2 and TRBJ2-7, with 8 positions matching TRBD2. The V and J ends lost 5 bases and 3 bases, in that order; junction bases with no gene match: 6. Germline CDR1 is SGHTA and CDR2 is FQGNSA. This CDR3 spans 14 amino acids. The CDR3 sequence is CASSLGLAYYEQYF. The DNA for the CDR3 is TGTGCCAGCAGCCTAGGACTAGCCTACTACGAGCAGTACTTC.

The table lists this clone with a count of one. The rearrangement joins TRBV28 to TRBJ1-5, with TRBD1 matching over 8 bases. The V segment lost 3 bases and the J segment 11 bases; nucleotides outside the gene matches: 15. Per germline, CDR1 MDHEN and CDR2 SYDVKM. The CDR3 contains 16 residues. The CDR3 region is CASSLTGAPYYSAQHF. The CDR3 bases are TGTGCCAGCAGTTTGACAGGGGCGCCGTACTATTCGGCCCAGCATTTT.

The V call is TRBV19, the J call TRBJ1-1; possible D gene TRBD1, 5 bases. Germline V gene data show CDR1 as LNHDA and CDR2 as SQIVND (reference sequence). The V end lost 3 bases, the J end lost 1 base, and 12 bases lay between the germline ends. CDR3 length: 15 residues. The CDR3 region is CASSMIGTKNTEAFF. In DNA, the CDR3 is TGTGCCAGTAGTATGATAGGGACTAAGAACACTGAAGCTTTCTTT.